This is a list of T cell receptor beta chains from one sample in a study of T cells in narcolepsy. Clones were read by immunoSEQ multiplex PCR, and TCRdb kept only the in-frame ones, dropping some. The table includes about 31,000 clones, around 80% detected once. Source material: CD45RA- memory CD4+ T cells from PBMCs. All receptors come from a human donor with narcolepsy. CDR3s include the opening cysteine and the closing phenylalanine or tryptophan. The D gene is left open where the match is weak. Part of the rows lack a size; the others show once, few, many or a class for expanded clones.

j_call	v_call	clone_size	cdr3_length	d_call	cdr3_aa	cdr3_nt
TRBJ1-5	TRBV16	few	14	NA	CASSQTGGNQPQHF	TGTGCCAGCAGCCAAACAGGAGGCAATCAGCCCCAGCATTTT
TRBJ1-4	TRBV7-9	NA	15	NA	CASSQTWTTNEKLFF	TGTGCCAGCAGCCAGACCTGGACAACTAATGAAAAACTGTTTTTT
TRBJ2-7	TRBV6-5	NA	14	NA	CASNPREGSGEQYF	TGTGCCAGCAATCCGCGGGAAGGGTCCGGCGAGCAGTACTTC
TRBJ2-7	TRBV19	NA	16	TRBD2	CASSIKGTSGAYEQYF	TGTGCCAGTAGTATCAAGGGGACTAGCGGGGCCTACGAGCAGTACTTC
TRBJ2-7	TRBV30	NA	14	NA	CAWSAPGFPYEQYF	TGTGCCTGGAGTGCTCCCGGGTTCCCCTACGAGCAGTACTTC
TRBJ2-3	TRBV6-1	NA	14	NA	CASLGSGPGATQYF	TGTGCCAGCCTAGGGAGCGGCCCTGGGGCTACGCAGTATTTT
TRBJ2-1	TRBV5-8	NA	11	NA	CASSPPYEQFF	TGTGCCAGCAGCCCCCCATATGAGCAGTTCTTC
TRBJ1-1	TRBV15	NA	17	NA	CATSRVGTTKGNTEAFF	TGTGCCACCAGCAGAGTCGGGACAACCAAGGGGAACACTGAAGCTTTCTTT
TRBJ2-3	TRBV11-1	NA	15	NA	CASSLEGSRTDTQYF	TGTGCCAGCAGCTTAGAGGGGAGCCGCACAGATACGCAGTATTTT
TRBJ2-5	TRBV7-2	NA	18	NA	CASSLSANLITRQETQYF	TGTGCCAGCAGCTTAAGCGCTAATTTGATAACACGACAAGAGACCCAGTACTTC
TRBJ1-5	TRBV2	NA	15	TRBD1	CASSPDRGNSQPQHF	TGTGCCAGCAGTCCGGACAGGGGAAACAGTCAGCCCCAGCATTTT
TRBJ1-2	TRBV5-8	NA	16	NA	CASSLALGREASGYTF	TGTGCCAGCAGCTTGGCCCTCGGCAGGGAGGCGAGTGGCTACACCTTC
TRBJ1-1	TRBV19	NA	15	NA	CASSIDHGVGGEAFF	TGTGCCAGTAGTATAGATCACGGGGTCGGTGGTGAAGCTTTCTTT
TRBJ2-7	TRBV1	few	16	NA	CTSSQDQISGSCEQYF	TGCACCAGCAGCCAAGATCAGATTAGCGGTTCATGTGAGCAGTACTTC
TRBJ2-1	TRBV5-5	NA	18	NA	CASSLFHVSLGSYNEQFF	TGTGCCAGCAGCTTGTTCCATGTTTCACTCGGGTCCTACAATGAGCAGTTCTTC
TRBJ2-3	TRBV28	once	16	NA	CASSLSGRGPTDTQYF	TGTGCCAGCAGTTTATCCGGGCGGGGGCCTACAGATACGCAGTATTTT
TRBJ2-4	TRBV13	NA	15	TRBD2	CASSLPSGSGNIQYF	TGTGCCAGCAGCTTACCTAGCGGGAGCGGTAACATTCAGTACTTC
TRBJ1-1	TRBV4-2	NA	15	TRBD1	CASRLTGGGNTEAFF	TGTGCCAGCAGACTAACAGGGGGCGGCAACACTGAAGCTTTCTTT
TRBJ1-4	TRBV7-8	NA	15	NA	CASSLAQGISEKLFF	TGTGCCAGCAGCTTAGCTCAGGGAATTAGTGAAAAACTGTTTTTT
TRBJ2-1	TRBV11-2	NA	16	NA	CASSSYGGGPYNEQFF	TGTGCCAGCAGCTCGTATGGAGGAGGGCCCTACAATGAGCAGTTCTTC
TRBJ1-2	TRBV2	few	13	TRBD1	CASRPGQRAGYTF	TGTGCCAGCAGACCGGGACAGAGGGCAGGCTACACCTTC
TRBJ2-7	TRBV10-3	NA	14	NA	CAISESRVSYEQYF	TGTGCCATCAGTGAGTCGAGAGTCTCCTACGAGCAGTACTTC
TRBJ2-1	TRBV7-6	NA	13	NA	CASSPSSPDEQFF	TGTGCCAGCAGCCCATCGTCCCCAGATGAGCAGTTCTTC
TRBJ2-3	TRBV9	NA	15	NA	CASSVGGLNTDTQYF	TGTGCCAGCAGCGTAGGGGGACTCAACACAGATACGCAGTATTTT
TRBJ1-5	TRBV6-1	NA	13	NA	CASSRGGNQPQHF	TGTGCCAGCAGTCGGGGAGGCAATCAGCCCCAGCATTTT
TRBJ1-2	TRBV6-6	NA	12	NA	CASSHDGYGYTF	TGTGCCAGCAGCCATGATGGGTATGGCTACACCTTC
TRBJ1-6	TRBV7-9	NA	13	NA	CASSLAGGGTLHF	TGTGCCAGCAGCTTAGCAGGGGGGGGTACCCTCCACTTT
TRBJ1-2	TRBV5-4	NA	13	NA	CASSLAGYAGYTF	TGTGCCAGCAGCTTGGCAGGGTACGCCGGCTACACCTTC
TRBJ2-5	TRBV7-9	NA	17	NA	CASSPQSKRADQETQYF	TGTGCCAGCAGCCCTCAGTCAAAGCGGGCGGATCAAGAGACCCAGTACTTC
TRBJ2-7	TRBV5-5	NA	14	NA	CASSLVTGTYEQYF	TGTGCCAGCAGCTTGGTGACGGGAACCTACGAGCAGTACTTC
TRBJ2-1	TRBV5-1	NA	14	NA	CASRINRASNEQFF	TGCGCCAGCAGGATTAACAGGGCGAGCAATGAGCAGTTCTTC
TRBJ1-2	TRBV6-1	NA	14	NA	CASSSWTGNYGYTF	TGTGCCAGCAGTTCTTGGACGGGCAACTATGGCTACACCTTC
TRBJ1-1	TRBV6-1	NA	13	NA	CASILDTAEEAFF	TGTGCCAGCATCTTGGACACGGCAGAGGAAGCTTTCTTT
TRBJ1-4	TRBV6-1	NA	13	NA	CASRDHAGEKLFF	TGTGCCAGCAGGGACCACGCTGGAGAAAAACTGTTTTTT
TRBJ2-2	TRBV30	NA	14	NA	CACLKGGVTGELFF	TGTGCCTGTCTTAAGGGGGGAGTAACCGGGGAGCTGTTTTTT
TRBJ2-3	TRBV29-1	few	15	NA	CSVGIGSGSTDTQYF	TGCAGCGTTGGGATCGGGAGCGGCAGCACAGATACGCAGTATTTT
TRBJ2-7	TRBV6-5	NA	15	TRBD1	CASSYSPQGADEQYF	TGCGCCAGCAGTTATAGCCCACAGGGGGCAGACGAGCAGTACTTC
TRBJ1-5	TRBV7-8	NA	12	NA	CASSLAAGAPHF	TGTGCCAGCAGCTTAGCGGCGGGTGCCCCGCATTTT
TRBJ2-1	TRBV18	NA	13	NA	CASSPPPGTRQFF	TGTGCCAGCTCACCACCTCCGGGGACACGGCAGTTCTTC
TRBJ1-6	TRBV6-5	once	13	NA	CASSYPGGSPLHF	TGTGCCAGCAGTTATCCGGGGGGTTCACCCCTCCACTTT
TRBJ2-7	TRBV30	NA	13	NA	CAWSFQDSYEQYF	TGTGCCTGGAGTTTTCAGGACAGTTACGAGCAGTACTTC
TRBJ2-5	TRBV2	NA	15	NA	CASREEQTRQETQYF	TGTGCCAGCAGGGAGGAACAGACCCGTCAAGAGACCCAGTACTTC
TRBJ1-3	TRBV4-1	NA	16	TRBD1	CASSPRTGGAGNTIYF	TGCGCCAGCAGCCCCCGGACAGGGGGCGCTGGAAACACCATATATTTT
TRBJ1-2	TRBV29-1	NA	13	NA	CSVAITANYGYTF	TGCAGCGTCGCGATCACAGCTAACTATGGCTACACCTTC
TRBJ2-7	TRBV7-6	NA	14	NA	CASSFSGIHYEQYF	TGTGCCAGCAGCTTCTCCGGGATCCACTACGAGCAGTACTTC
TRBJ2-5	TRBV29-1	NA	12	NA	CSVDYGVETQYF	TGCAGCGTTGACTACGGGGTAGAGACCCAGTACTTC
TRBJ2-1	TRBV5-1	NA	16	NA	CASSSGGGNSYNEQFF	TGCGCCAGCAGCTCGGGAGGGGGCAACTCCTACAATGAGCAGTTCTTC
TRBJ2-4	TRBV7-3	NA	13	NA	CASSFEAKNIQYF	TGTGCCAGCAGCTTCGAGGCCAAAAACATTCAGTACTTC
TRBJ2-3	TRBV5-1	NA	15	TRBD2	CASSTTSGSTDTQYF	TGCGCCAGCAGCACGACTAGCGGGAGTACAGATACGCAGTATTTT
TRBJ1-5	TRBV19	NA	16	NA	CASSIDRGASNQPQHF	TGTGCCAGTAGTATAGATAGGGGGGCGAGCAATCAGCCCCAGCATTTT
TRBJ1-4	TRBV2	NA	14	NA	CASSDRGGNEKLFF	TGTGCCAGCAGTGACCGAGGGGGGAATGAAAAACTGTTTTTT
TRBJ1-2	TRBV5-8	NA	14	NA	CASSNLDRNYGYTF	TGTGCCAGCAGCAACCTGGACCGTAACTATGGCTACACCTTC
TRBJ1-2	TRBV14	NA	14	NA	CASSQMQGSGGYTF	TGTGCCAGCAGCCAAATGCAAGGGTCCGGGGGCTACACCTTC
TRBJ2-7	TRBV11-2	NA	15	NA	CASSSSRAGSYEQYF	TGTGCCAGCAGCTCCTCCCGGGCGGGGTCCTACGAGCAGTACTTC
TRBJ2-7	TRBV9	NA	15	TRBD1	CASSVATGASYEQYF	TGTGCCAGCAGCGTAGCTACAGGGGCCTCCTACGAGCAGTACTTC
TRBJ2-7	TRBV27	NA	16	TRBD1	CASGKAGTALSYEQYF	TGTGCCAGCGGGAAAGCCGGGACAGCCCTTTCCTACGAGCAGTACTTC
TRBJ2-1	TRBV5-1	NA	12	NA	CASSLVARLEFF	TGCGCCAGCAGCTTGGTTGCGAGGTTGGAGTTCTTC
TRBJ1-2	TRBV19	NA	15	TRBD1	CASSIGQGPGGGYTF	TGTGCCAGTAGTATAGGACAGGGACCTGGCGGTGGCTACACCTTC
TRBJ2-7	TRBV30	NA	11	NA	CAWRREYEQYF	TGTGCCTGGAGGAGGGAGTACGAGCAGTACTTC